The rows below give T cell receptor beta chains drawn from one sample of a study of cytomegalovirus exposure and HLA in healthy donors. TCRdb's copy holds only in-frame clones and misses some; the assay was immunoSEQ multiplex PCR. Altogether 200,000 or so clones are present, 75% to 90% being singletons, with the ten largest covering roughly 6.5%. Sequenced material: PBMCs. Receptors originate from a young man in good health and CMV-seropositive. Each CDR3 is given with its conserved first and last residue. The D gene is left open where the match is weak. The size of a clone is reported for some rows only, either as once, few or many, or as a class for expanded clones.

clone_size d_call j_call v_call cdr3_aa cdr3_nt
NA TRBD1 TRBJ1-2 TRBV19 CASRHGQGALGGYTF TGTGCCAGTAGACACGGACAGGGGGCATTGGGGGGCTACACCTTC
NA TRBD1 TRBJ2-1 TRBV6-5 CASSSSRDSRNEQFF TGTGCCAGCAGTTCGTCCCGGGACAGTCGGAATGAGCAGTTCTTC
few TRBD1 TRBJ2-7 TRBV5-6 CASSLGGTGRHEQYF TGTGCCAGCAGCTTGGGCGGGACAGGGCGCCACGAGCAGTACTTC
NA NA TRBJ2-7 TRBV19 CASSLYYLYEQYF TGTGCCAGTTCCCTCTATTACCTCTACGAGCAGTACTTC
NA NA TRBJ2-1 TRBV18 CASSGREVPNEQFF TGTGCCAGCTCAGGGCGGGAAGTACCCAATGAGCAGTTCTTC
NA NA TRBJ1-5 TRBV28 CASSLRPGGSNQPQHF TGTGCCAGCAGTTTAAGGCCAGGTGGGAGCAATCAGCCCCAGCATTTT
NA NA TRBJ2-5 TRBV7-6 CASSLARETQYF TGTGCCAGCAGCTTAGCCCGGGAGACCCAGTACTTC
NA NA TRBJ2-5 TRBV4-1 CASSAPGTGETQYF TGCGCCAGCAGCGCACCGGGAACCGGAGAGACCCAGTACTTC
NA TRBD2 TRBJ2-7 TRBV19 CATQTSGDSYEQYF TGTGCCACCCAGACTAGCGGGGACTCCTACGAGCAGTACTTC
NA NA TRBJ2-7 TRBV15 CATSRELGWSLMDYEQYF TGTGCCACCAGCAGAGAACTAGGTTGGAGTCTGATGGACTACGAGCAGTACTTC
NA TRBD2 TRBJ2-7 TRBV5-4 CASSRAGGSYEQYF TGTGCCAGCAGCCGAGCGGGGGGATCCTACGAGCAGTACTTC
NA TRBD2 TRBJ2-1 TRBV5-1 CASSPGLASYNEQFF TGCGCCAGCAGCCCCGGACTAGCCTCCTACAATGAGCAGTTCTTC
NA NA TRBJ2-7 TRBV19 CASGSSYEQYF TGTGCCAGCGGGAGTTCCTACGAGCAGTACTTC
once NA TRBJ2-2 TRBV13 CASSPGRNTGELFF TGTGCCAGCAGCCCTGGGAGAAACACCGGGGAGCTGTTTTTT
NA NA TRBJ2-5 TRBV7-3 CASSLRGGVQETQYF TGTGCCAGCAGCTTGCGCGGCGGGGTTCAAGAGACCCAGTACTTC
once TRBD2 TRBJ2-1 TRBV11-2 CASSVSGRVNEQFF TGTGCCAGCAGCGTTAGCGGGAGGGTCAATGAGCAGTTCTTC
few NA TRBJ2-7 TRBV5-1 CASSPWGVEQYF TGCGCCAGCAGCCCATGGGGGGTCGAGCAGTACTTC
NA NA TRBJ1-4 TRBV6-1 CASSEYQGITNEKLFF TGTGCCAGCAGTGAATATCAGGGGATAACGAATGAAAAACTGTTTTTT
NA NA TRBJ2-7 TRBV12-5 CASGLSPSDEQYF TGTGCTAGTGGTTTGAGCCCCTCCGACGAGCAGTACTTC
NA TRBD2 TRBJ2-1 TRBV19 CASSSLAGLSGNEQFF TGTGCCAGTAGTAGTCTAGCGGGATTATCAGGCAATGAGCAGTTCTTC
NA TRBD1 TRBJ2-5 TRBV28 CASSSPDRGKRTQYF TGTGCCAGCAGCTCCCCCGACAGGGGGAAAAGAACCCAGTACTTC
NA TRBD2 TRBJ2-1 TRBV4-2 CASSQDKNGRGNEQFF TGTGCCAGCAGCCAAGATAAGAACGGGAGGGGTAATGAGCAGTTCTTC
NA TRBD2 TRBJ2-7 TRBV6-1 CASRRLAGSSYEQYF TGTGCCAGCAGGAGACTAGCGGGGAGCTCCTACGAGCAGTACTTC
NA TRBD2 TRBJ2-1 TRBV5-1 CASSLRLAQGAYNEQFF TGCGCCAGCAGCCTCCGACTAGCCCAGGGCGCCTACAATGAGCAGTTCTTC
NA NA TRBJ1-1 TRBV30 CAWRGGPGTEAFF TGTGCCTGGAGGGGGGGACCAGGCACTGAAGCTTTCTTT